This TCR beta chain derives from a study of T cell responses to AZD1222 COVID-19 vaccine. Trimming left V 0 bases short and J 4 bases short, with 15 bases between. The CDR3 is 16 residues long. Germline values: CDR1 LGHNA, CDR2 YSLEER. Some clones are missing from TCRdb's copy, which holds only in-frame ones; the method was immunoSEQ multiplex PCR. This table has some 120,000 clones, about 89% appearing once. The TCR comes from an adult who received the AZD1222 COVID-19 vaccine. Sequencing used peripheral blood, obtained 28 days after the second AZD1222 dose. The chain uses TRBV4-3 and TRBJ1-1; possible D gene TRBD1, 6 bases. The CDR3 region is CASSQEAGARGTEAFF. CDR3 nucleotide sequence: TGCGCCAGCAGCCAAGAGGCAGGGGCTCGGGGCACTGAAGCTTTCTTT.